This TCR beta chain was sequenced during a study of T cell responses to AZD1222 COVID-19 vaccine. Points on this clone: Other DNA sequences from this sample encode an identical CDR3 as well.

Sequencing used immunoSEQ multiplex PCR; TCRdb keeps in-frame clones, though not all of them. The data show approximately 160,000 clones, with 91% seen just once and about 4.5% held by the top ten. This CDR3 spans 14 amino acids. The V end was cut by 0 bases, the J end by 1 base, with 7 bases between. Per the germline V gene, CDR1 is MNHEY and CDR2 is SVGAGI. Sequences were derived from peripheral blood, sampled on day 0 of AZD1222 vaccination. The receptor was derived from an adult in good health. V is TRBV6-5 and J is TRBJ2-7, with D possibly TRBD1 on 5 matching bases. The CDR3 region is CASSYSQGSYEQYF. The CDR3 DNA reads TGTGCCAGCAGTTACTCGCAGGGATCCTACGAGCAGTACTTC.